These 20 T cell receptor beta chains came from one sample sequenced in a study of human T cells and chemical hapten exposure. One entry per CDR3 protein results from TCRdb running MiXCR on the RACE reads. This table holds 65,000 to 70,000 distinct CDR3 sequences, roughly 11% found once. The time point was: pre-sensitization, week 0. Treatment reported: therapeutic diphenylcyclopropenone sensitization with weekly scalp DPC. The sample was whole blood, taken in connection with sensitization to the hapten diphenylcyclopropenone (DPC). The receptors were sampled from a woman between 50 and 59 years old with alopecia areata. Some clones in this sample may be carry-over from other donors' samples.

This chain links TRBV29-1 with TRBJ1-1; 7 nucleotides agree with TRBD1. The germline gives CDR1 SQVTM, CDR2 ANQGSEA. The CDR3 consists of 13 residues. V gave up 4 bases and J gave up 4 bases; unmatched junction bases: 6. Here the CDR3 DNA reads TGCAGCGTTGCGAGGGGGCTGGGCACTGAAGCTTTCTTT. It specifies CSVARGLGTEAFF.

This clonotype appeared many times. V and J are TRBV7-3 and TRBJ2-1, with 7 bases identical to TRBD1. Trimming cost V 2 bases and J 0 bases; bases outside gene matches: 1. Germline CDR1 and CDR2: SGHTA and FQGTGA. This CDR3 spans 15 amino acids. Here the CDR3 reads CASSLSGGSYNEQFF. CDR3 DNA sequence: TGTGCCAGCAGCTTATCAGGGGGCTCCTACAATGAGCAGTTCTTC.

This clonotype was seen only a few times. The chain is built from TRBV20-1 and TRBJ2-3, with D perhaps matching TRBD2 (5 bases). The CDR3 length is 13 residues. Germline CDR1 DFQATT, CDR2 SNEGSKA (reference sequence). Trimming left V 1 base short and J 0 bases short, with 5 bases between. For the CDR3, the DNA is TGCAGTGCTAGAGCGGGGAGCACAGATACGCAGTATTTT. Protein product: CSARAGSTDTQYF.

The V call is TRBV29-1, the J call TRBJ2-3, with 10 positions matching TRBD1. Germline V gene lookup returns CDR1 SQVTM and CDR2 ANQGSEA. CDR3 length equals 13 residues. V dropped 7 bases and J dropped 6; count of bases not matched to a gene: 7. CDR3 sequence (DNA): TGCAGCGCCGACAGGGGGCAAGTGGATACGCAGTATTTT. This codes for CSADRGQVDTQYF.

V and J are TRBV9 and TRBJ2-2; D possibly uses TRBD1 or TRBD2 (6 bases each). V was cut by 1 base and J by 4 bases, with 14 bases left in between. The CDR3 loop spans 16 amino acids. Germline V gene lookup returns CDR1 SGDLS and CDR2 YYNGEE. CDR3: CASSVRGGAGTGELFF. The DNA for the CDR3 is TGTGCCAGCAGCGTAAGAGGGGGAGCGGGCACCGGGGAGCTGTTTTTT. Combining the CDR3 with reference TRBV9 and TRBJ2-2 gives the whole variable domain DSGVTQTPKHLITATGQRVTLRCSPRSGDLSVYWYQQSLDQGLQFLIQYYNGEERAKGNILERFSAQQFPDLHSELNLSSLELGDSALYFCASSVRGGAGTGELFFGEGSRLTVL.

The gene calls are TRBV5-1 and TRBJ1-1; D not resolved. The CDR3 totals 14 residues. Trimming shortened V by 0 bases and J by 4 bases, and 10 bases separated the two germline ends. CDR1 and CDR2 (germline): SGHRS, YFSETQ. CDR3 residues: CASSLVGQLTEAFF. The CDR3, as DNA: TGCGCCAGCAGCTTGGTAGGGCAACTCACTGAAGCTTTCTTT.

This clonotype was observed at least ten times. This chain uses TRBV21-1 with TRBJ2-4; TRBD1 was called by the table and not checked on the DNA. TRBV21-1 is a listed pseudogene. This CDR3 has 16 residues. CDR3 sequence (DNA): TGTGCCAGCAGCAGGGGCAGGAAGCTAGCCAAAAACATTCAGTACTTC. Its translation: CASSRGRKLAKNIQYF.

In this sample, this clonotype turned up a few times. The rearrangement joins TRBV7-9 to TRBJ1-1; D gene unclear. With 1 base removed from V and 7 bases from J, the gap between germline ends came to 13 bases. The V gene's germline CDR1 is SEHNR and CDR2 FQNEAQ (reference sequence). The CDR3 totals 14 residues. CDR3 in DNA: TGTGCCAGCAGCTTAGGCGACGCCGGCGGTGAAGCTTTCTTT. This encodes CASSLGDAGGEAFF.

The chain couples TRBV6-6 to TRBJ2-2; D is unclear. This CDR3 has 12 amino acids. Germline V gives CDR1 MNHNY, CDR2 SVGAGI (reference sequence). Trimming removed 6 bases at V and 7 bases at J, with 9 bases between. The CDR3 region is CASRTSGGELFF. The CDR3 DNA reads as TGTGCCAGCAGAACGTCCGGCGGGGAGCTGTTTTTT.

The J gene is TRBJ1-2, the V gene TRBV5-6; TRBD1 matches 7 bases. CDR1 SGHDT and CDR2 YYEEEE come from the germline V gene. Unmatched junction bases numbered 9, after V lost 2 bases and J lost 8 bases. CDR3 size: 14 residues. The CDR3 nucleotides read TGTGCCAGCAGCTTTCGACAGGGCCGCGGAGGCTACACCTTC. It encodes CASSFRQGRGGYTF. The whole variable domain, remainder taken from reference TRBV5-6 and TRBJ1-2, is DAGVTQSPTHLIKTRGQQVTLRCSPKSGHDTVSWYQQALGQGPQFIFQYYEEEERQRGNFPDRFSGHQFPNYSSELNVNALLLGDSALYLCASSFRQGRGGYTFGSGTRLTVV.

This chain connects TRBV5-1 to TRBJ1-1; tentatively, D is TRBD1 (5 bases). CDR3 length: 13 residues. CDR1 and CDR2 from the germline V gene are SGHRS and YFSETQ. Trimming left V 4 bases short and J 7 bases short, with 14 bases between. In DNA, the CDR3 is TGCGCCAGCAGCGTCTGGAAAGGGGATGAAGCTTTCTTT. It specifies CASSVWKGDEAFF. Full variable domain (remainder filled in from reference TRBV5-1 and TRBJ1-1): KAGVTQTPRYLIKTRGQQVTLSCSPISGHRSVSWYQQTPGQGLQFLFEYFSETQRNKGNFPGRFSGRQFSNSRSEMNVSTLELGDSALYLCASSVWKGDEAFFGQGTRLTVV.

This clonotype has a count of ten or more. V gene TRBV6-2 or TRBV6-3 combines with J gene TRBJ1-1; 7 nucleotides agree with TRBD1. The germline gives CDR1 MNHEY, CDR2 SVGEGT. Trimming at V came to 5 bases and at J to 0 bases, leaving 6 bases not matched to a gene. CDR3 length: 15 residues. The CDR3 here is CASSKTGLMNTEAFF. The CDR3 DNA follows: TGTGCCAGCAGTAAGACAGGGCTCATGAACACTGAAGCTTTCTTT.

This clonotype was seen a handful of times. This chain connects TRBV20-1 to TRBJ2-5; 12 nucleotides align to TRBD2. The trim removed 0 bases at V and 2 bases at J, leaving 1 base unmatched. Germline V gene lookup returns CDR1 DFQATT and CDR2 SNEGSKA (reference sequence). The CDR3 contains 15 residues. The CDR3 spells CSARDLAGGQETQYF. DNA of the CDR3: TGCAGTGCTAGAGATCTAGCGGGAGGGCAAGAGACCCAGTACTTC.

The chain carries TRBV20-1 and TRBJ2-1, with 10 bases fitting TRBD2. There are 14 residues in the CDR3. The V gene end was trimmed by 5 bases and the J gene end by 7 bases; junction bases not matched to a gene: 8. Germline V gives CDR1 DFQATT, CDR2 SNEGSKA (reference sequence). CDR3 region: CSADPSGSKNEQFF. The CDR3 nucleotides read TGCAGTGCTGACCCTAGCGGGAGTAAGAATGAGCAGTTCTTC.

This clonotype was picked up a small number of times. The rearrangement joins TRBV3-1 to TRBJ2-3; TRBD2 matches at 8 bases. The CDR3 runs 15 residues. Germline trimming cut 0 bases from V and 2 bases from J; bases unmatched to any gene: 1. The V gene's germline CDR1 is LGHDT and CDR2 YNNKEL (reference sequence). In nucleotides, the CDR3 is TGTGCCAGCAGCCAAGATAGCGGGACCACAGATACGCAGTATTTT. Protein product: CASSQDSGTTDTQYF.

This clonotype was detected many times. The chain couples TRBV5-4 to TRBJ2-1, with TRBD2 matching over 13 bases. V was pared by 4 bases and J by 7 bases, with 11 bases of the junction left unmatched. The CDR3 contains 17 residues. Germline assignment: CDR1 SGHNT and CDR2 YYREEE (reference sequence). The CDR3 reads CASSEGPGLAGSNEQFF. The CDR3 DNA follows: TGTGCCAGCAGCGAGGGACCGGGACTAGCGGGATCTAATGAGCAGTTCTTC.

This clonotype was recorded at least ten times. V gene TRBV6-6 combines with J gene TRBJ1-2, with D perhaps TRBD1 (5 bases). The CDR3 totals 17 residues. Germline V CDR1 and CDR2: MNHNY, SVGAGI (reference sequence). The ends were cut back, 5 bases at V and 6 bases at J, with 25 bases in the middle. The DNA for the CDR3 is TGTGCCAGCAGTCTTACGTCGCGCAGCAAGGGGTCCGATGGCTACACCTTC. This gives the protein CASSLTSRSKGSDGYTF.

The chain carries TRBV7-2 and TRBJ2-1, with D perhaps TRBD2 (5 bases). This CDR3 contains 15 residues. The germline CDR1 and CDR2 sequences are SGHTA and FQGNSA. V lost 1 base, J lost 1 base, and 8 bases lay in between. CDR3 protein: CASSLGTGSYNEQFF. The CDR3 nucleotides are TGTGCCAGCAGCTTAGGAACGGGGTCCTACAATGAGCAGTTCTTC.

There are many counts of this clonotype. V gene TRBV5-1 combines with J gene TRBJ2-7, with a weak D call TRBD1 (5 bases). Trimming pared 0 bases from V and 3 bases from J, leaving 7 bases between. This CDR3 spans 13 amino acids. CDR1 is SGHRS, CDR2 YFSETQ, per germline. This CDR3 is CASSLAGIYEQYF. CDR3 DNA: TGCGCCAGCAGCTTGGCAGGGATCTACGAGCAGTACTTC.

The chain is built from TRBV20-1 and TRBJ2-3; 8 bases map to TRBD2. Per the germline V gene, CDR1 is DFQATT and CDR2 is SNEGSKA (reference sequence). The CDR3 sequence is 14 residues long. V gave up 1 base and J gave up 3 bases; unmatched junction bases: 3. CDR3 in DNA: TGCAGTGCTAGAGGGCGGGGGGCGACAGATACGCAGTATTTT. Amino acid sequence: CSARGRGATDTQYF.